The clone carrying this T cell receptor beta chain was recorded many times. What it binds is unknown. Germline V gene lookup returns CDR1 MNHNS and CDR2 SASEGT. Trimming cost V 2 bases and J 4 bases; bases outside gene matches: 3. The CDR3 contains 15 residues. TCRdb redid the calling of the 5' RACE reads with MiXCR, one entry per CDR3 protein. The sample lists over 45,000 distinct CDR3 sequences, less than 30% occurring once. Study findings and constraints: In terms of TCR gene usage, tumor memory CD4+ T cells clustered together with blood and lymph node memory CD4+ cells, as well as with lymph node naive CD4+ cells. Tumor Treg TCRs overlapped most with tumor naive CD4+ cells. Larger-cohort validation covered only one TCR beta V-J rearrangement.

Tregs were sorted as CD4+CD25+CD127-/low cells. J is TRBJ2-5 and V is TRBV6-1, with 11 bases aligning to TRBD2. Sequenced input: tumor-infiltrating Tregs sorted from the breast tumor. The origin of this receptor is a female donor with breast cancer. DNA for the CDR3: TGTGCCAGCAGTGAATTAGCGGGGGGGCCAGAGACCCAGTACTTC. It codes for CASSELAGGPETQYF.